Listed here is a single T cell receptor (beta chain). Its specificity is unknown. The source of the sample is a study of cytomegalovirus exposure and HLA in healthy donors. Findings and limits, study-wide: Most likely, a cluster of highly shared sequence variants arose as a sequencing artifact.

The PCR was carried out with 60 Vbeta primers and 13 Jbeta primers. The repertoire was sequenced with immunoSEQ multiplex PCR; TCRdb's copy has only in-frame clones and lacks some. The sample carries around 130,000 clones, roughly three quarters recorded once. V dropped 1 base and J dropped 6; count of bases not matched to a gene: 11. The CDR3 is 18 residues long. Per germline, CDR1 LGHNA and CDR2 YNFKEQ. Healthy bone marrow donors supplied every sample. This chain links TRBV4-2 with TRBJ2-1; 11 bases line up with TRBD2. The sequencing input was PBMCs. This TCR was recovered from an older woman in good health and CMV-seronegative. CDR3 DNA: TGTGCCAGCAGCCAAGGGGGGCTAGCGGGAGGTTTGGTCAATGAGCAGTTCTTC. Amino acid sequence: CASSQGGLAGGLVNEQFF.